This T cell receptor (beta chain) was identified during a study of blood T cell repertoires in COVID-19 (dated by TCRdb to the early 2020s). In the study overall: Collaborator samples came from the United States, Italy and Spain and covered acute and convalescent phases of COVID-19. The prospective study material was composed of cDNA or gDNA derived from T cells, B-cell-depleted T cells, or PBMCs. Deeply sampled blood TCRbeta repertoires from subjects exposed to, actively infected with, or recovered from COVID-19 were included in the dataset. A freely available public database, intended as a resource for researchers studying the immune response to SARS-CoV-2, is where the repertoires were released. Samples came from the ongoing ImmuneRACE study (first 160 participants) plus 1,254 subjects from 6 global collaborators. Nearly every sample came with metadata listing a de-identified subject ID, COVID-19 status, age in years and sex. Where HLA class I and class II types were available, the types were taken from metadata supplied by the sample provider, not from assay-based typing.

On this clone: Which antigen it targets is not known. No qualities accompany the bases; no much larger clone lies one base away.

At one collaborating source in Seattle, patients were enrolled during active infection and were followed longitudinally through the course of disease. Each collaborating institution followed its own protocols to collect whole blood in K2EDTA tubes. Collaborator samples were shipped for TCRbeta analysis as frozen whole blood, isolated PBMCs, or DNA extracted from either sample type. The immunoSEQ Assay, a bias-controlled multiplex PCR, was used to amplify TCRbeta CDR3 regions from genomic DNA. As for the original processing: The number of nucleated cells in each sample was estimated from the amplification of reference gene primers within the assay. Sequence reads were collapsed and filtered to measure the absolute abundance of every unique TCRbeta CDR3 rearrangement. For each sample, productive Simpson clonality was calculated as the square root of Simpson's diversity index over productive rearrangements. TCRdb obtained this table from immuneACCESS and retained in-frame rearrangements with V and J assigned. These tables miss some clones; where compared with another copy, unresolved V genes account for less than half of the shortfall, and the remainder is unexplained. V, J and clone size were drawn from that table, and D and trimming were deduced from the DNA. The sample records about 300,000 clones, 85% to 90% of which are singletons. The biggest ten clones account for 6.3% of the sample.

Compared with germline, V lacks 2 bases and J lacks 6 bases; bases without a gene match: 10. Inclusive of the bounding cysteine and phenylalanine, the CDR3 is 15 residues long. Only the CDR3 DNA is retained, 45 bases long and in frame from the first base. CDR1 and CDR2 were assigned from the germline V gene (reference sequence) as GTSNPN and SVGIG. Here is what the overall study found, with its caveats: How much clinical and demographic metadata was included differed by source and by participant, and the metadata was provided uncurated.

Sequencing used peripheral blood. The rearranged segments are TRBV30 and TRBJ2-7, and 10 junction bases match TRBD1. This clonotype was obtained from a woman aged 45-59 years with COVID-19, enrolled during active disease. The base sequence is TGTGCCTGGAGTTCCCCCGGGACAGGGGATATCGAGCAGTACTTC. Its product reads: CAWSSPGTGDIEQYF.